The present T cell receptor beta chain was sequenced within a study of T cell clonotyping in hematopoietic cell transplantation. Assay used: immunoSEQ multiplex PCR; TCRdb lists only in-frame clones, some missing. The sample carries thousands of clones, approximately 91% recorded once. General study points: Few recipient clonotypes overlapped donors; over 95% were de novo at given depth. Pathologically expanded recipient clonotypes increased progressively from day 30 to day 180 as diversity fell.

Germline CDR1 is SGHTA and CDR2 is FQGNSA. V was clipped by 1 base and J by 0 bases, with 7 bases between them. The CDR3 runs 14 residues. Worth noting for this clone: What it binds is not known.

The gene calls are TRBV7-2 and TRBJ2-7; D ambiguous. The sample consisted of peripheral blood mononuclear cells, taken 100 days after allogeneic stem cell transplant. The clonotype comes from a female patient aged 50 to 60 who had an allogeneic stem cell transplant from a related donor, so the T cells may come from the graft donor. Some clones in this sample may be carry-over from other donors' samples. The chain's CDR3 is CASSLEGSSYEQYF. The CDR3 region has the DNA TGTGCCAGCAGCTTAGAGGGTAGCTCCTACGAGCAGTACTTC.